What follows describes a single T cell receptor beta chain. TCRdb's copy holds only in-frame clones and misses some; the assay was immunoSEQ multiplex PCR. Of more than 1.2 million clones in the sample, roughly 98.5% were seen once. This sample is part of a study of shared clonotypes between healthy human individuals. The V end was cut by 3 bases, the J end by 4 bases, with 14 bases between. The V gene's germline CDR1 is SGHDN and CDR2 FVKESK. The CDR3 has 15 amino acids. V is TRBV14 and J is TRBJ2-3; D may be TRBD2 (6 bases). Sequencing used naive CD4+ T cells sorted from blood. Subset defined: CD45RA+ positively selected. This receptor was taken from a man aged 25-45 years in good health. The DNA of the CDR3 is TGTGCCAGCAGCCAGGGCGGGATTTGGGCAGATACGCAGTATTTT. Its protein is CASSQGGIWADTQYF.